What follows are 32 T cell receptor beta chains derived from one specimen sequenced in a study of T cell repertoires in cytomegalovirus infection. Via MiXCR, TCRdb re-called the reads, giving one row per CDR3 protein. The repertoire consists of roughly 300,000 distinct CDR3 sequences, with 8% to 10% occurring once and the leading ten covering 3.5% to 4.5%. The sequenced sample consisted of PBMCs. These receptors were obtained from a human donor in good health (CMV status not recorded). Some clones in this sample may be carry-over from other donors' samples.

The chain employs TRBV6-1 and TRBJ2-6, with TRBD1 identical over 8 bases. Per germline, CDR1 MNHNS and CDR2 SASEGT. This CDR3 is built from 16 residues. Trimming cost V 7 bases and J 0 bases; bases outside gene matches: 5. CDR3 in amino acids: CASTSGGSSGANVLTF. The CDR3 DNA reads TGTGCCAGCACCTCAGGGGGCAGCTCTGGGGCCAACGTCCTGACTTTC.

V gene TRBV11-3 combines with J gene TRBJ1-1, with 9 bases aligning to TRBD1. Germline V gives CDR1 SGHNT, CDR2 YENEEA. The CDR3 extends over 16 amino acids. The ends lost 5 bases at V and 1 base at J; junction bases unmatched: 8. CDR3 residues: CASSRGQGPPNTEAFF. CDR3 DNA sequence: TGTGCCAGCAGCCGAGGACAGGGGCCGCCGAACACTGAAGCTTTCTTT.

This clonotype showed up just a few times. The genes are TRBV28 and TRBJ1-2; TRBD1 aligns across 8 bases. The CDR3 totals 14 residues. The V gene end was trimmed by 3 bases and the J gene end by 6 bases; junction bases not matched to a gene: 6. The germline V gene has CDR1 MDHEN and CDR2 SYDVKM. Here the CDR3 DNA reads TGTGCCAGCAGTTTGTCTCAGGGGGCTAATGGCTACACCTTC. Amino acid sequence: CASSLSQGANGYTF.

This clonotype was observed a handful of times. The rearrangement uses TRBV11-1 and TRBJ2-5, with 9 bases identical to TRBD2. Germline assignment: CDR1 SGHAT and CDR2 FQDESV (reference sequence). The CDR3 loop spans 18 amino acids. The trim removed 2 bases at V and 2 bases at J, leaving 12 bases unmatched. Here the CDR3 reads CASSLSIASGVKQETQYF. DNA of the CDR3: TGTGCCAGCAGCTTATCCATCGCTAGCGGGGTGAAGCAAGAGACCCAGTACTTC.

This clonotype was detected ten times or more. The V and J genes are TRBV27 and TRBJ2-2; unclear D gene. The length of the CDR3 is 15 residues. The V end lost 7 bases, the J end lost 5 bases, and 17 bases lay between the germline ends. Germline values: CDR1 MNHEY, CDR2 SMNVEV (reference sequence). The CDR3 sequence is CASISDPFQTGELFF. As DNA, the CDR3 is TGTGCCAGCATCTCGGACCCATTTCAGACCGGGGAGCTGTTTTTT.

This clonotype was seen at least ten times. The chain is built from TRBV6-1 and TRBJ2-4; D might be TRBD1 (6 bases). Deletions cut 4 bases from V and 6 bases from J, with 10 bases between. CDR3 size: 13 residues. CDR1 and CDR2 from the germline V gene are MNHNS and SASEGT. The CDR3 region is CASSGWTANIQYF. DNA for the CDR3: TGTGCCAGCAGTGGTTGGACAGCAAACATTCAGTACTTC.

This clonotype turned up a few times. The rearrangement joins TRBV2 to TRBJ2-7; D perhaps matches TRBD2 (7 bases). Germline V gene sequence: CDR1 SNHLY, CDR2 FYNNEI. The CDR3 sequence is 12 residues long. The ends were cut back, 10 bases at V and 6 bases at J, with 16 bases in the middle. This CDR3 reads CATPGLGGEQYF. CDR3 sequence (DNA): TGTGCCACCCCCGGACTAGGGGGCGAGCAGTACTTC.

This clonotype occurred many times. The chain couples TRBV7-9 to TRBJ2-1; D call uncertain. Germline-derived CDR1 and CDR2 are SEHNR and FQNEAQ (reference sequence). Trimming removed 1 base at V and 7 bases at J, with 14 bases between. The CDR3 extends over 15 amino acids. CDR3 nucleotide sequence: TGTGCCAGCAGCTTAGAGGGTGGAATAGGGAATGAGCAGTTCTTC. Encoded protein: CASSLEGGIGNEQFF.

The chain carries TRBV7-2 and TRBJ2-1; 10 bases fit TRBD2. Germline CDR1 reads SGHTA; CDR2 reads FQGNSA. The CDR3 runs to 16 residues. V lost 1 base, J lost 10 bases, and 10 bases stayed unmatched. DNA for the CDR3: TGTGCCAGCAGCTTAGGGGGGCCTAGCGGGAGAGGCGAGCAGTTCTTC. This codes for CASSLGGPSGRGEQFF.

This clonotype was detected many times. The chain links TRBV7-8 to TRBJ2-3, with a possible D match to TRBD1 (6 bases). The CDR3 has 15 residues. Germline lookup yields CDR1 SGHVS and CDR2 FQNEAQ. The V end was cut by 5 bases, the J end by 2 bases, with 14 bases between. CDR3 nucleotides: TGTGCCAGCAGCATACGACAGGAGATCACAGATACGCAGTATTTT. Its translation: CASSIRQEITDTQYF.

The V and J genes are TRBV12-3 or TRBV12-4 and TRBJ2-3; TRBD2 matches 9 bases. With 7 bases clipped from V and 0 bases from J, the junction kept 2 bases outside the gene matches. The CDR3 extends over 14 amino acids. The CDR3 region has the DNA TGTGCCAGCAAAACTAGCGGGAGCACAGATACGCAGTATTTT. Translation: CASKTSGSTDTQYF.

There are many counts of this clonotype. This chain links TRBV7-2 with TRBJ2-2; tentatively, D is TRBD1 (5 bases). The germline V gene encodes CDR1 SGHTA and CDR2 FQGNSA. Trimming removed 5 bases from V and 0 bases from J, with 10 bases in between. The CDR3 loop spans 15 amino acids. In DNA form, the CDR3 reads TGTGCCAGCAGCAAATCGACAGCGAACACCGGGGAGCTGTTTTTT. Encoded protein: CASSKSTANTGELFF.

This clonotype was detected ten times or more. The CDR3 here is CASSLDQGREETQYF. DNA of the CDR3: TGTGCCAGCAGCTTAGATCAGGGAAGGGAAGAGACCCAGTACTTC. The chain is built from TRBV7-8 and TRBJ2-5; TRBD1 might be the D (5 bases). Germline V gene data show CDR1 as SGHVS and CDR2 as FQNEAQ. V lost 1 base and J lost 3, with 12 bases in between. The CDR3 has 15 amino acids.

This sequence joins TRBV12-3 or TRBV12-4 and TRBJ2-5, with D unclear. Between the trimmed V and J ends, which lost 2 bases and 5 bases, there was a span of 9 bases. The CDR3 runs to 13 residues. This CDR3 reads CASSLHLTETQYF. CDR3 coding DNA: TGTGCCAGCAGTTTACACCTAACCGAGACCCAGTACTTC.

The table lists this clonotype with many counts. The chain combines TRBV30 with TRBJ2-1; weak D call: TRBD2 (6 bases). This CDR3 has 15 amino acids. Trimming took off 0 bases at V and 5 bases at J, with 14 bases between the two ends. Germline CDR1 is GTSNPN and CDR2 is SVGIG (reference sequence). The CDR3 loop reads CAWSVGTGAHNEQFF. DNA for the CDR3: TGTGCCTGGAGTGTAGGCACGGGAGCGCACAATGAGCAGTTCTTC.

This clonotype was counted between two and nine times. The gene calls are TRBV10-3 and TRBJ2-7; TRBD1 agrees at 10 bases. The germline V gene encodes CDR1 ENHRY and CDR2 SYGVKD. V shed 10 bases and J 5 bases; nucleotides not matched to a gene: 8. The length of the CDR3 is 13 residues. The CDR3 sequence is CATRDRGLDEQYF. CDR3 coding DNA: TGTGCCACCCGGGACAGGGGATTGGACGAGCAGTACTTC.

The table lists this clonotype with many counts. The chain uses TRBV7-2 and TRBJ1-2, with D perhaps matching TRBD1 (6 bases). Germline CDR1 and CDR2: SGHTA and FQGNSA. Trimming removed 4 bases at V and 8 bases at J, with 17 bases between. This CDR3 comprises 14 residues. The CDR3 is CASSSTRGRVGYTF. CDR3 in DNA: TGTGCCAGCAGCTCGACCAGGGGCAGGGTGGGCTACACCTTC. The variable domain in full, with the rest retrieved from reference TRBV7-2 and TRBJ1-2, is GAGVSQSPSNKVTEKGKDVELRCDPISGHTALYWYRQSLGQGLEFLIYFQGNSAPDKSGLPSDRFSAERTGGSVSTLTIQRTQQEDSAVYLCASSSTRGRVGYTFGSGTRLTVV.

This chain joins TRBV5-1 and TRBJ2-3; D may be TRBD2 (6 bases). The germline gives CDR1 SGHRS, CDR2 YFSETQ. The CDR3 loop spans 15 amino acids. V dropped 4 bases and J dropped 3 bases, with 15 bases sitting between them. CDR3 sequence reads: CASSRLGGVTDTQYF. CDR3 bases: TGCGCCAGCAGCCGACTAGGCGGGGTGACAGATACGCAGTATTTT.

The chain employs TRBV4-1 and TRBJ1-2, with a tentative D call TRBD1 (5 bases). V was cut by 3 bases and J by 1 base, with 15 bases left in between. The CDR3 is made up of 16 amino acids. Germline values: CDR1 MGHRA, CDR2 YSYEKL. CDR3 sequence: CASSHSTATHNYGYTF. DNA for the CDR3: TGCGCCAGCAGCCATTCGACAGCAACCCATAACTATGGCTACACCTTC.

The sample holds many counts of this clonotype. This chain uses TRBV7-9 with TRBJ2-1; the match to TRBD2 covers 10 bases. J gave up 4 bases and V 4 bases, and 7 bases lay outside the gene matches. Germline V lookup: CDR1 SEHNR, CDR2 FQNEAQ (reference sequence). The length of the CDR3 is 16 residues. The CDR3 DNA sequence: TGTGCCAGCAGCTCCTTTCTAGCGGGAGCGTACAATGAGCAGTTCTTC. Translating it yields CASSSFLAGAYNEQFF.

This clonotype has a count of ten or more. This chain connects TRBV7-2 to TRBJ2-7; 7 nucleotides line up with TRBD2. This CDR3 contains 14 residues. Per germline, CDR1 SGHTA and CDR2 FQGNSA. J lost 4 bases, V lost 3 bases, and 6 bases had no gene match. CDR3 protein: CASSLWEGPYEQYF. The CDR3 nucleotides are TGTGCCAGCAGCTTGTGGGAGGGCCCATACGAGCAGTACTTC.

This clonotype was counted many times. The V gene is TRBV7-9, the J gene TRBJ2-7; perhaps TRBD1 as D (5 bases). V dropped 4 bases and J dropped 5 bases, with 15 bases sitting between them. Germline V CDR1 and CDR2: SEHNR, FQNEAQ (reference sequence). The CDR3 loop spans 14 amino acids. The CDR3 here is CASSSDRRGDEQYF. CDR3 in DNA: TGTGCCAGCAGCTCTGACCGTAGGGGTGACGAGCAGTACTTC.

This clonotype has more than one count but fewer than ten. The chain combines TRBV19 with TRBJ2-2, with 12 positions matching TRBD2. The CDR3 is 15 amino acids. CDR1 and CDR2 (germline): LNHDA, SQIVND (reference sequence). The V segment lost 4 bases and the J segment 10 bases; nucleotides outside the gene matches: 7. The DNA for the CDR3 is TGTGCCAGTAGTACACTAGCGGGGGGCCTTGTGGAGCTGTTTTTT. Encoded protein: CASSTLAGGLVELFF.

A few counts support this clonotype. The chain employs TRBV6-5 and TRBJ1-3; 7 nucleotides line up with TRBD1. Germline CDR1 MNHEY, CDR2 SVGAGI. The V and J ends lost 7 bases and 0 bases, in that order; junction bases with no gene match: 12. The CDR3 extends over 17 amino acids. The CDR3 protein is CASTKHGTDTSGNTIYF. The CDR3 DNA is TGTGCCAGCACCAAACACGGGACAGATACCTCTGGAAACACCATATATTTT.

This clonotype was detected only a few times. V and J are TRBV18 and TRBJ2-5, with D perhaps TRBD1 or TRBD2 (5 bases each). V lost 3 bases and J 9 bases, leaving 14 bases between the germline ends. Germline V CDR1 and CDR2: KGHSH, LQKENI. The CDR3 is 13 amino acids. CDR3: CASSPGARTAQYF. CDR3 bases: TGTGCCAGCTCACCCGGGGCCCGGACGGCCCAGTACTTC.

The chain recombines TRBV7-6 with TRBJ2-7, with TRBD1 identical over 8 bases. The germline CDR1 and CDR2 sequences are SGHVS and FNYEAQ. The CDR3 contains 17 residues. With 1 base clipped from V and 0 bases from J, the junction kept 8 bases outside the gene matches. The CDR3 DNA sequence: TGTGCCAGCAGCTTAGTTGTTCCGGGACAGGTCTCCTACGAGCAGTACTTC. As protein: CASSLVVPGQVSYEQYF.

In its sample, this clonotype was seen many times. The rearrangement uses TRBV6-1 and TRBJ2-3, with 7 bases lining up with TRBD2. The trim removed 4 bases at V and 0 bases at J, leaving 10 bases unmatched. Germline V gene sequence: CDR1 MNHNS, CDR2 SASEGT. This CDR3 comprises 17 residues. CDR3 in amino acids: CASSVTRLARSTDTQYF. CDR3 DNA sequence: TGTGCCAGCAGTGTTACCAGACTAGCAAGGAGCACAGATACGCAGTATTTT.

This clonotype was found many times. The DNA of the CDR3 is TGTGCCAGCAGTTTGCCTTATAATTCACCCCTCCACTTT. Translated, it gives CASSLPYNSPLHF. The gene calls are TRBV28 and TRBJ1-6; D unclear. Germline V gives CDR1 MDHEN, CDR2 SYDVKM. Trimming took 3 bases from V and 4 from J, leaving 4 bases between them. This CDR3 has 13 amino acids.

The chain carries TRBV5-4 and TRBJ2-5; 15 bases map to TRBD2. The CDR3 has 18 residues. V lost 4 bases to trimming and J lost 5 bases; unmatched junction nucleotides: 12. Germline-derived CDR1 and CDR2 are SGHNT and YYREEE (reference sequence). The CDR3 DNA sequence: TGTGCCAGCAGCGCACGACGGACTAGCGGGAGGGCTGGGGAGACCCAGTACTTC. As protein: CASSARRTSGRAGETQYF.

The chain combines TRBV7-9 with TRBJ2-3, with a tentative D call TRBD2 (5 bases). V was clipped by 1 base and J by 4 bases, with 9 bases between them. This CDR3 has 14 residues. Germline V gene data show CDR1 as SEHNR and CDR2 as FQNEAQ (reference sequence). This CDR3 is CASSLGRGPDTQYF. CDR3 DNA: TGTGCCAGCAGCTTAGGAAGAGGGCCAGATACGCAGTATTTT.

There are many counts of this clonotype. The chain carries TRBV12-3 or TRBV12-4 and TRBJ1-5; 8 bases map to TRBD1. V lost 5 bases and J lost 2; bases outside the gene matches: 8. The CDR3 is 16 amino acids. The CDR3 loop reads CASSKQGELGNQPQHF. The CDR3, as DNA: TGTGCCAGCAGTAAACAGGGGGAACTAGGCAATCAGCCCCAGCATTTT.

There are a few counts of this clonotype. This chain joins TRBV20-1 and TRBJ1-2; 9 bases map to TRBD1. The germline V gene encodes CDR1 DFQATT and CDR2 SNEGSKA (reference sequence). V lost 6 bases, J lost 2 bases, and 10 bases stayed unmatched. CDR3 length: 15 residues. CDR3 sequence (DNA): TGCAGTGCCCCCAGGGGGACAGGGAGCAACTATGGCTACACCTTC. Translated: CSAPRGTGSNYGYTF.